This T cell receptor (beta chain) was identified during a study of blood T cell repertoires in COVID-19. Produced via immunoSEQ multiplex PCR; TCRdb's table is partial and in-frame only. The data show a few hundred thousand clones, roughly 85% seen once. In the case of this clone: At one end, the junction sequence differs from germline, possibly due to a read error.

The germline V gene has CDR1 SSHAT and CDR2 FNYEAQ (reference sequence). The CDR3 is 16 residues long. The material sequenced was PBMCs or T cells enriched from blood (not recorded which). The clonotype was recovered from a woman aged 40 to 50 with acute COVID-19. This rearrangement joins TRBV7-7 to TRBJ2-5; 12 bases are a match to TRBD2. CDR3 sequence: CASSPSLAGGQETQYF. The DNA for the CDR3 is TGTGCTAGCAGCCCAAGCCTAGCGGGAGGGCAAGAGACCCAGTACTTC.